These 27 T cell receptor beta chains were sequenced from one sample in a study of cytomegalovirus exposure and HLA in healthy donors. PCR amplification relied on 60 Vbeta primers (plus 13 Jbeta primers). Using immunoSEQ multiplex PCR, the repertoire was profiled, and TCRdb retains in-frame clones only, with some absent. The table lists more than 110,000 clones, about 80% of them singletons. The sequenced sample consisted of PBMCs. These receptors were obtained from a man aged 25 to 40 in good health and CMV-seropositive.

This sequence joins TRBV5-1 and TRBJ1-2, with D perhaps matching TRBD1 (6 bases). In germline, CDR1 is SGHRS, CDR2 YFSETQ. The CDR3 length is 14 residues. The germline V and J ends were trimmed by 4 bases and 2 bases, with 12 bases remaining between them. The CDR3 region is CASSRGGGNYGYTF. The CDR3 DNA reads TGCGCCAGCAGCCGGGGGGGCGGGAACTATGGCTACACCTTC. Using reference TRBV5-1 and TRBJ1-2 for the parts outside the CDR3, the full variable domain is KAGVTQTPRYLIKTRGQQVTLSCSPISGHRSVSWYQQTPGQGLQFLFEYFSETQRNKGNFPGRFSGRQFSNSRSEMNVSTLELGDSALYLCASSRGGGNYGYTFGSGTRLTVV.

The chain couples TRBV18 to TRBJ1-1; D is perhaps TRBD1 (5 bases). Germline loops: CDR1 KGHSH, CDR2 LQKENI. CDR3 length equals 13 residues. Trimming took off 4 bases at V and 1 base at J, with 7 bases between the two ends. The CDR3 nucleotides are TGTGCCAGCTCACTGACAGAGAACACTGAAGCTTTCTTT. Translating it yields CASSLTENTEAFF.

V gene TRBV5-8 combines with J gene TRBJ2-4; 10 bases line up with TRBD1. The germline gives CDR1 SGHTS, CDR2 YDEGEE. The ends lost 4 bases at V and 5 bases at J; junction bases unmatched: 3. The CDR3 extends over 14 amino acids. CDR3 sequence: CASSRGTGENIQYF. The CDR3 nucleotides are TGTGCCAGCAGCCGTGGGACAGGGGAAAACATTCAGTACTTC.

CDR3 residues: CASSFSSGGPYNEQFF. For the CDR3, the DNA is TGTGCCAGCAGTTTCTCTAGCGGGGGGCCTTACAATGAGCAGTTCTTC. This chain links TRBV6-5 with TRBJ2-1, with 11 positions matching TRBD2. The CDR3 is made up of 16 amino acids. V lost 4 bases, J lost 4 bases, and 6 bases stayed unmatched. In germline, CDR1 is MNHEY, CDR2 SVGAGI.

This chain connects TRBV18 to TRBJ1-3; weak D call: TRBD1 (5 bases). Germline CDR1 and CDR2: KGHSH and LQKENI. V lost 0 bases, J lost 0 bases, and 9 bases lay in between. The length of the CDR3 is 16 residues. The CDR3 is CASSPPSGLSGNTIYF. The CDR3 region has the DNA TGTGCCAGCTCACCACCGTCAGGGCTCTCTGGAAACACCATATATTTT.

The chain carries TRBV5-6 and TRBJ1-2; TRBD1 agrees at 9 bases. Germline assignment: CDR1 SGHDT and CDR2 YYEEEE. CDR3 length: 16 amino acids. The ends lost 0 bases at V and 6 bases at J; junction bases unmatched: 9. Here the CDR3 reads CASSLDRQGGSNGYTF. CDR3 in DNA: TGTGCCAGCAGCTTGGATAGACAGGGGGGTAGTAATGGCTACACCTTC. The whole variable domain, filled in from reference TRBV5-6 and TRBJ1-2, reads DAGVTQSPTHLIKTRGQQVTLRCSPKSGHDTVSWYQQALGQGPQFIFQYYEEEERQRGNFPDRFSGHQFPNYSSELNVNALLLGDSALYLCASSLDRQGGSNGYTFGSGTRLTVV.

The chain is built from TRBV19 and TRBJ1-2; 7 bases map to TRBD1. This CDR3 has 15 residues. Germline CDR1 reads LNHDA; CDR2 reads SQIVND (reference sequence). J gave up 2 bases and V 2 bases, and 5 bases lay outside the gene matches. The CDR3 DNA reads as TGTGCCAGTAGTATACAGGGGGGCTTGAACTATGGCTACACCTTC. Translating gives CASSIQGGLNYGYTF.

DNA for the CDR3: TGTGCCAGCAGTTTGGGGAGCGGGGGGCAGTGGAAGTACTTC. Its translation is CASSLGSGGQWKYF. J is TRBJ2-5 and V is TRBV28; TRBD2 agrees at 9 bases. V shed 3 bases and J 12 bases; nucleotides not matched to a gene: 11. CDR1 is MDHEN and CDR2 is SYDVKM in the germline V gene. The CDR3 consists of 14 residues. The whole variable domain, remainder taken from reference TRBV28 and TRBJ2-5, is DVKVTQSSRYLVKRTGEKVFLECVQDMDHENMFWYRQDPGLGLRLIYFSYDVKMKEKGDIPEGYSVSREKKERFSLILESASTNQTSMYLCASSLGSGGQWKYFGPGTRLLVL.

This clone was recorded once. V gene TRBV2 combines with J gene TRBJ1-1, with 9 bases matching TRBD1. The germline V gene has CDR1 SNHLY and CDR2 FYNNEI. The length of the CDR3 is 14 residues. The ends lost 1 base at V and 9 bases at J; junction bases unmatched: 6. CDR3 residues: CASSEEQGAYQAFF. The CDR3 DNA sequence: TGTGCCAGCAGTGAAGAACAGGGGGCGTATCAAGCTTTCTTT.

The rearrangement links TRBV19 to TRBJ2-3; D is perhaps TRBD2 (5 bases). Germline assignment: CDR1 LNHDA and CDR2 SQIVND (reference sequence). The germline V and J ends were trimmed by 3 bases and 6 bases, with 13 bases remaining between them. This CDR3 has 14 residues. The CDR3 nucleotides read TGTGCCAGTAGTATCGGGCTAGCATTGGATACGCAGTATTTT. It translates to CASSIGLALDTQYF.

For the CDR3, the DNA is TGTGCCAGCAGCCCAACTAGCATCAATGAGCAGTTCTTC. Translating it yields CASSPTSINEQFF. The chain links TRBV7-9 to TRBJ2-1; tentatively, D is TRBD2 (6 bases). CDR3 length: 13 amino acids. Germline values: CDR1 SEHNR, CDR2 FQNEAQ (reference sequence). V shed 5 bases and J shed 6 bases, with 11 bases lying between them.

Worth noting for this clone: In the same sample, other DNA sequences code for this CDR3. The chain is built from TRBV18 and TRBJ1-1, with 8 bases fitting TRBD1. The CDR3 contains 14 residues. Trimming took 3 bases from V and 1 from J; bases not matched to a gene: 1. Germline CDR1 reads KGHSH; CDR2 reads LQKENI. The CDR3 DNA follows: TGTGCCAGCTCACCCACAGGGGGGAACACTGAAGCTTTCTTT. Protein sequence: CASSPTGGNTEAFF. The full variable domain, rest sourced from reference TRBV18 and TRBJ1-1, is NAGVMQNPRHLVRRRGQEARLRCSPMKGHSHVYWYRQLPEEGLKFMVYLQKENIIDESGMPKERFSAEFPKEGPSILRIQQVVRGDSAAYFCASSPTGGNTEAFFGQGTRLTVV.

The gene calls are TRBV11-2 and TRBJ2-1, with 13 bases matching TRBD2. V lost 3 bases to trimming and J lost 5 bases; unmatched junction nucleotides: 7. Germline V gene sequence: CDR1 SGHAT, CDR2 FQNNGV. CDR3 length equals 17 residues. CDR3 sequence reads: CASSLAGTSGTNNEQFF. CDR3 bases: TGTGCCAGCAGCTTGGCCGGGACTAGCGGGACGAACAATGAGCAGTTCTTC. Looking up the rest from reference TRBV11-2 and TRBJ2-1 gives the full variable domain: EAGVAQSPRYKIIEKRQSVAFWCNPISGHATLYWYQQILGQGPKLLIQFQNNGVVDDSQLPKDRFSAERLKGVDSTLKIQPAKLEDSAVYLCASSLAGTSGTNNEQFFGPGTRLTVL.

The sample holds a few counts of this clone. This rearrangement joins TRBV6-4 to TRBJ2-1; D possibly corresponds to TRBD1 (5 bases). The V end lost 4 bases, the J end lost 0 bases, and 10 bases lay between the germline ends. The germline V gene encodes CDR1 MRHNA and CDR2 SNTAGT. The CDR3 extends over 15 amino acids. CDR3 amino acids: CASSVQVSSYNEQFF. The CDR3 DNA sequence: TGTGCCAGCAGTGTACAGGTTAGCTCCTACAATGAGCAGTTCTTC.

The chain is built from TRBV6-1 and TRBJ2-3; D remains ambiguous. The CDR3 covers 13 residues. Germline CDR1 MNHNS, CDR2 SASEGT. The V end lost 4 bases, the J end lost 0 bases, and 5 bases lay between the germline ends. Here the CDR3 DNA reads TGTGCCAGCAGTGTCGGGAGCACAGATACGCAGTATTTT. Its translation: CASSVGSTDTQYF.

This sequence joins TRBV15 and TRBJ2-3; 7 bases align to TRBD2. V lost 1 base, J lost 2 bases, and 3 bases stayed unmatched. The CDR3 is 15 residues long. Germline V lookup: CDR1 LNHNV, CDR2 YYDKDF (reference sequence). The CDR3 protein is CATSRGAGSTDTQYF. Here the CDR3 DNA reads TGTGCCACCAGCAGAGGAGCGGGGTCCACAGATACGCAGTATTTT.

The chain recombines TRBV2 with TRBJ2-2; 7 nucleotides line up with TRBD2. Germline CDR1 is SNHLY and CDR2 is FYNNEI. Trimming took 6 bases from V and 1 from J; bases not matched to a gene: 8. The CDR3 consists of 16 residues. CDR3 nucleotides: TGTGCCAGCAGAGGTATTCCTAGCGGGAACACCGGGGAGCTGTTTTTT. Translating it yields CASRGIPSGNTGELFF.

The sample holds a few counts of this clone. The chain has TRBV19 and TRBJ2-7, with D tentatively TRBD2 (6 bases). The CDR3 spans 17 residues. Trimming removed 3 bases at V and 0 bases at J, with 18 bases between. CDR1 LNHDA and CDR2 SQIVND come from the germline V gene (reference sequence). CDR3 residues: CASSIEVASATSYEQYF. The DNA for the CDR3 is TGTGCCAGTAGTATCGAAGTGGCTAGCGCCACCTCCTACGAGCAGTACTTC.

This chain connects TRBV19 to TRBJ2-3; 11 bases match TRBD2. Germline CDR1 is LNHDA and CDR2 is SQIVND (reference sequence). Unmatched junction bases numbered 17, after V lost 6 bases and J lost 6 bases. The length of the CDR3 is 18 residues. The CDR3, as DNA: TGTGCCAGTAGCATGTGGGCTAGCGGGGGGACCGCATCCGATACGCAGTATTTT. Its translation is CASSMWASGGTASDTQYF.

The chain has TRBV2 and TRBJ1-5; the D gene is possibly TRBD1 (5 bases). The CDR3 loop spans 17 amino acids. Germline lookup yields CDR1 SNHLY and CDR2 FYNNEI. Trimming took 6 bases from V and 1 from J, leaving 19 bases between them. The CDR3 is CASSHGRGLGSNQPQHF. The CDR3 DNA sequence: TGTGCCAGCAGCCACGGGAGGGGATTAGGGAGCAATCAGCCCCAGCATTTT.

The genes are TRBV11-3 and TRBJ2-7; 9 bases map to TRBD1. CDR3 length: 17 residues. The V gene end was trimmed by 1 base and the J gene end by 7 bases; junction bases not matched to a gene: 14. CDR1 is SGHNT, CDR2 YENEEA, per germline. Here the CDR3 DNA reads TGTGCCAGCAGCTTAGGTACCGGGACAGGGCCCAGGGGAGAGCAGTACTTC. Translation: CASSLGTGTGPRGEQYF.

This clone appeared a few times. The genes are TRBV7-2 and TRBJ2-1; tentative D call: TRBD2 (6 bases). Trimming removed 6 bases at V and 3 bases at J, with 18 bases between. The CDR3 extends over 16 amino acids. Germline V gene lookup returns CDR1 SGHTA and CDR2 FQGNSA. CDR3 sequence: CASSHSGEPLYNEQFF. CDR3 nucleotide sequence: TGTGCCAGCAGTCATAGCGGAGAACCACTCTACAATGAGCAGTTCTTC. Full variable domain (remainder filled in from reference TRBV7-2 and TRBJ2-1): GAGVSQSPSNKVTEKGKDVELRCDPISGHTALYWYRQSLGQGLEFLIYFQGNSAPDKSGLPSDRFSAERTGGSVSTLTIQRTQQEDSAVYLCASSHSGEPLYNEQFFGPGTRLTVL.

The rearrangement joins TRBV6-6 to TRBJ2-1, with D tentatively TRBD2 (6 bases). The length of the CDR3 is 14 residues. V was cut by 4 bases and J by 5 bases, with 12 bases left in between. Germline V gene lookup returns CDR1 MNHNY and CDR2 SVGAGI (reference sequence). The CDR3: CASSFGTSDNEQFF. Here the CDR3 DNA reads TGTGCCAGCAGTTTCGGGACTTCGGACAATGAGCAGTTCTTC.

This clone came up once. The V and J genes are TRBV30 and TRBJ2-5; 9 bases fit TRBD1. There are 16 residues in the CDR3. The V gene's germline CDR1 is GTSNPN and CDR2 SVGIG (reference sequence). The ends lost 0 bases at V and 5 bases at J; junction bases unmatched: 10. The CDR3 DNA is TGTGCCTGGAGTGTACTAGGGGACAGGGTAACCGAGACCCAGTACTTC. Translation gives CAWSVLGDRVTETQYF.

The chain couples TRBV28 to TRBJ2-7; 14 nucleotides match TRBD2. CDR3 size: 14 residues. With V trimmed by 6 bases and J by 2 bases, 0 bases remained unmatched. CDR1 is MDHEN, CDR2 SYDVKM, per germline. CDR3 coding DNA: TGTGCCAGCAGGGGACTAGCGGGAGCCTACGAGCAGTACTTC. Its translation: CASRGLAGAYEQYF.

The chain uses TRBV30 and TRBJ1-1; no clear D gene. Trimming removed 3 bases from V and 1 base from J, with 18 bases in between. Per the germline V gene, CDR1 is GTSNPN and CDR2 is SVGIG (reference sequence). CDR3 length equals 16 residues. CDR3 sequence reads: CAWRETPAKRNTEAFF. The DNA of the CDR3 is TGTGCCTGGAGGGAGACCCCCGCCAAGAGGAACACTGAAGCTTTCTTT.

The chain carries TRBV9 and TRBJ1-2, with 9 bases fitting TRBD1. The J segment lost 9 bases and the V segment lost 4 bases, leaving 13 bases of the junction unmatched. This CDR3 is built from 15 residues. The germline gives CDR1 SGDLS, CDR2 YYNGEE. CDR3 sequence: CASSNGQGSPRSYTF. CDR3 DNA: TGTGCCAGCAGCAACGGACAGGGGTCCCCTCGGAGCTACACCTTC. The full variable domain, with the rest looked up from reference TRBV9 and TRBJ1-2, is DSGVTQTPKHLITATGQRVTLRCSPRSGDLSVYWYQQSLDQGLQFLIQYYNGEERAKGNILERFSAQQFPDLHSELNLSSLELGDSALYFCASSNGQGSPRSYTFGSGTRLTVV.